The sequence of this T cell receptor (beta chain) was determined in a study of blood T cell repertoires in COVID-19. Study context: From T cells, B-cell-depleted T cells, or PBMCs came the material, which was cDNA or gDNA.

Seattle enrolled patients during active infection and tracked them longitudinally. The CDR3 has 13 residues. CDR1 and CDR2 from the germline V gene are KGHSH and LQKENI. After removal of 3 bases from V and 5 bases from J, the junction contained 3 bases not matched to a gene. Per the original data handling: Amplification with reference gene primers provided the estimates of nucleated cell counts. TCRdb keeps only in-frame clones here, not all; method: immunoSEQ multiplex PCR. From that table come the V and J calls and clone size; the DNA was used to work out D and trimming. This table has about 180,000 clones, about 83% appearing once.

The TCR was taken from a person aged 70 to 80 with COVID-19, enrolled during active disease. Sequences were obtained from peripheral blood. The V gene is TRBV18, the J gene TRBJ2-5; 7 nucleotides match TRBD2. The CDR3 nucleotides read TGTGCCAGCTCACCGGGAGGGTTGGAGACCCAGTACTTC. Protein: CASSPGGLETQYF.